Many counts were recorded for the clone carrying this TCR beta chain. The antigen is undetermined. These data belong to a study of beta chain features in type 1 diabetes. Study-wide background: Patients looked much like healthy donors when it came to age, gender and cell yields. Overall study findings and caveats: TCRB CDR3s from Type 1 diabetes patients were moderately but significantly shorter in all four CD4+ subsets. For TCRB rearrangement, an influence of HLA type remained unresolved here. For patients, the naive, central memory and Treg TCRB repertoires appeared more alike than for healthy donors.

Sequencing targeted expressed TCRB transcripts, as all isolated RNA had been reverse transcribed. The assay was immunoSEQ multiplex PCR, and TCRdb's table has in-frame clones only and misses some. Of about 160,000 clones listed, 7.5% to 8.5% are singletons. This CDR3 is built from 15 residues. The germline V gene encodes CDR1 LGHNA and CDR2 YSLEER. V was trimmed by 1 base and J by 3 bases, leaving 12 bases between them. V is TRBV4-3 and J is TRBJ2-5; D is possibly TRBD1 (7 bases). The clonotype originates from a man between 18 and 35 years old with type 1 diabetes. The sequenced sample consisted of central memory CD4+ T cells from blood. For the CDR3, the DNA is TGCGCCAGCAGCCAAGGGACAGGAGGGGAAGAGACCCAGTACTTC. Residues: CASSQGTGGEETQYF.